Sequencing of this TCR beta chain was carried out in a study of blood T cell repertoires in COVID-19. Libraries were prepared by immunoSEQ multiplex PCR; TCRdb keeps only in-frame clonotypes and omits some of them. Of over 120,000 clones in the sample, about 79% are singletons; the top ten hold around 8.4%. Cohort allocation depended upon clinical history that participants reported. The sequenced sample was PBMCs or T cells enriched from blood (not recorded which). This receptor was taken from a man in his forties or fifties who had recovered from COVID-19.

CDR3 sequence: CASSLGLAPYNEQFF. DNA for the CDR3: TGCGCCAGCAGCTTGGGACTAGCCCCCTACAATGAGCAGTTCTTC. The chain combines TRBV5-1 with TRBJ2-1, with 7 bases matching TRBD2. Unmatched junction bases numbered 2, after V lost 0 bases and J lost 2 bases. Germline CDR1 SGHRS, CDR2 YFSETQ. This CDR3 spans 15 amino acids.